This TCR beta chain was sequenced for a study of shared clonotypes between healthy human individuals. Overall study results and limits: Relative to clonotypes present in all four donors, those not shared had lower generation probabilities.

As regards this clone: Its target is unknown.

Trimming took 4 bases from V and 2 from J, leaving 9 bases between them. CDR1 is GTSNPN and CDR2 is SVGIG in the germline V gene (reference sequence). The CDR3 is made up of 13 amino acids. Repertoires were generated with immunoSEQ multiplex PCR, while TCRdb's copy carries only in-frame clones and drops some. The sample contains about 2 million clones, 90% to 95% of which appear only once. Sequences were obtained from naive CD4+ T cells sorted from blood. The subset is: CD45RA+ positively selected. This TCR came from a man in his late teens or twenties in good health. The genes are TRBV30 and TRBJ1-3; tentatively, D is TRBD1 (5 bases). As DNA, the CDR3 is TGTGCCTGGACCAGGGTGACTGGAAACACCATATATTTT. Translation gives CAWTRVTGNTIYF. The variable domain in full, completed from reference TRBV30 and TRBJ1-3, reads SQTIHQWPATLVQPVGSPLSLECTVEGTSNPNLYWYRQAAGRGLQLLFYSVGIGQISSEVPQNLSASRPQDRQFILSSKKLLLSDSGFYLCAWTRVTGNTIYFGEGSWLTVV.